This T cell receptor (beta chain) was documented in a study of human T cells and chemical hapten exposure. Whole-study context: Small pooled library volume differences mainly caused per-sample TCR yield variation.

Germline V gives CDR1 DFQATT, CDR2 SNEGSKA (reference sequence). The V and J ends lost 2 bases and 2 bases, in that order; junction bases with no gene match: 10. The CDR3 totals 17 residues. Study processing details: Ranging from about 20,000 to 690,600, TCR counts per sample had a median value of roughly 96,000. One entry per CDR3 protein, called by TCRdb with MiXCR from the RACE reads. The V and J calls and clone size come from TCRdb's table, not from the authors' own analysis. The repertoire holds around 85,000 distinct CDR3 sequences, with 10% to 15% as singletons. Indicated time point: patch test 3, about 24 weeks after DPC sensitization. Treatment reported: therapeutic diphenylcyclopropenone sensitization with weekly scalp DPC. Patients had alopecia, were aged 18 to 70, and were not pregnant.

The TCR originated in a woman in her 50s with alopecia areata. Some clones in this sample may be carry-over from other donors' samples. V usage is TRBV20-1 and J usage is TRBJ2-3; TRBD2 aligns across 10 bases. The sample consisted of whole blood, taken in connection with sensitization to the hapten diphenylcyclopropenone (DPC). The CDR3 DNA reads as TGCAGTGCTAGATCCAGGACTAGCGGCGAATTCACAGATACGCAGTATTTT. Translated: CSARSRTSGEFTDTQYF.